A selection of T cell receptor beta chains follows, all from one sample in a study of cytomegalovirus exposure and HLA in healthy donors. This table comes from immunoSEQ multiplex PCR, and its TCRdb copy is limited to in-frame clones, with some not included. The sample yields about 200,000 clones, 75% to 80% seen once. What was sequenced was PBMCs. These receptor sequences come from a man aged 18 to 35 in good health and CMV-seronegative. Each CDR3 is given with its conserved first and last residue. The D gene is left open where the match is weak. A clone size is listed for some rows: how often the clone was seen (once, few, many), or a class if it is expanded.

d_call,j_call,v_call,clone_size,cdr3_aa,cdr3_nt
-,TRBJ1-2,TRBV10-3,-,CAISEGGISYGYTF,TGTGCCATCAGTGAAGGAGGGATCAGCTATGGCTACACCTTC
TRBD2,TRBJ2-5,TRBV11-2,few,CASSLSPGGGQETQYF,TGTGCCAGCAGCTTATCCCCGGGGGGGGGCCAAGAGACCCAGTACTTC
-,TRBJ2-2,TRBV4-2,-,CASSQTKGGQTGELFF,TGTGCCAGCAGCCAGACAAAGGGGGGGCAAACCGGGGAGCTGTTTTTT
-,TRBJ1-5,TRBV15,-,CATSPRGAGDQPQHF,TGTGCCACCAGCCCGCGTGGGGCGGGGGATCAGCCCCAGCATTTT
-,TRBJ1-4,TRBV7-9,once,CASSLSPGLHEKLFF,TGTGCCAGCAGCTTGTCTCCGGGATTACATGAAAAACTGTTTTTT
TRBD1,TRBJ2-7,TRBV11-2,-,CASSWTGYEQYF,TGTGCCAGCAGCTGGACAGGGTACGAGCAGTACTTC
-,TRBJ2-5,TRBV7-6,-,CASSLVGGREETQYF,TGTGCCAGCAGCTTAGTTGGGGGCCGGGAAGAGACCCAGTACTTC
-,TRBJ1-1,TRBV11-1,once,CASSLALGGDITEAFF,TGTGCCAGCAGCTTAGCGCTGGGGGGTGATATCACTGAAGCTTTCTTT
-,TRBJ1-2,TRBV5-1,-,CASSLAGRTLDYGYTF,TGCGCCAGCAGCTTGGCGGGCAGGACTTTGGACTATGGCTACACCTTC
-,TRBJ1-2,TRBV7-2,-,CASSLQLGGGGWYTF,TGTGCCAGCAGCTTACAGCTCGGGGGAGGAGGGTGGTACACCTTC